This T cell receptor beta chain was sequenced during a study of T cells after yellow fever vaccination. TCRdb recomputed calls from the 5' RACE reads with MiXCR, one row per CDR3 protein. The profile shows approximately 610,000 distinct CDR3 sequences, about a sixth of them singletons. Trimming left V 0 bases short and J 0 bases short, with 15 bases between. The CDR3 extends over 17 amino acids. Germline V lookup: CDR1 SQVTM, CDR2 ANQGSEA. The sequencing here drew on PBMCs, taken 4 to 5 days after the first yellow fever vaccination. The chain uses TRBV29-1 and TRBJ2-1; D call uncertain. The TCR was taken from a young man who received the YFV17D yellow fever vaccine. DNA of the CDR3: TGCAGCGTTGAAGAGGGCTCGCGGCAGAGCTCCTACAATGAGCAGTTCTTC. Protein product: CSVEEGSRQSSYNEQFF.